This section outlines one T cell receptor (beta chain) sequence together with its context. Treatment of the sample: oral pan-JAK inhibitor, 5-10 mg twice daily. This sample is drawn from a study of CD8+ T cells in alopecia areata. Looked up from germline, CDR1 is MGHRA and CDR2 is YSYEKL. The CDR3 loop spans 17 amino acids. Trimming took 4 bases from V and 5 from J; bases not matched to a gene: 10. As the sequencing template, cDNA was produced by extracting RNA and reverse transcribing it. Profiling relied on immunoSEQ multiplex PCR, and the TCRdb table lists in-frame clones only, not all of them. This sample has more than 100,000 clones, with about half found just once.

This receptor was identified in a human donor with alopecia areata. The V gene is TRBV4-1, the J gene TRBJ2-3, with TRBD2 matching over 12 bases. This sample comprised CD4+ T cells sorted from blood, obtained at week 4, from a patient treated with tofacitinib. The CDR3 spells CASSRGGLAGLGDTQYF. The DNA of the CDR3 is TGCGCCAGCAGCCGAGGCGGACTAGCGGGGTTGGGAGATACGCAGTATTTT.